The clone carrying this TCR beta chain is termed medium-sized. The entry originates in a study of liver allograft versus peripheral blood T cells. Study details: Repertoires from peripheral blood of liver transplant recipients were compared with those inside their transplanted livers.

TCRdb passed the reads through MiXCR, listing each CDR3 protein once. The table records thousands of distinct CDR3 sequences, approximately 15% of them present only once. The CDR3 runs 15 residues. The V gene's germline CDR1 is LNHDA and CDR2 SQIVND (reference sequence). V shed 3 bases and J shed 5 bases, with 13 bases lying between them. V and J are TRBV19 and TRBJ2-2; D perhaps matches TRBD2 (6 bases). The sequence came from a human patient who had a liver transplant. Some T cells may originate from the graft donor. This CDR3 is CASSMEGLPTGELFF. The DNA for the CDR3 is TGTGCCAGTAGTATGGAAGGACTACCAACCGGGGAGCTGTTTTTT.